This TCR beta chain was obtained from a study of identical twins. This clonotype was picked up many times. Antigen unknown. Study-wide findings and caveats: Its conclusions, products of cross-sectional statistical analysis, did not come from following the same donors. Invariant MAIT and iNKT cells could partly confound zero-insertion analyses.

Template switching, a step in the protocol, added a universal primer site, and cDNA carried unique molecular identifiers. Via MiXCR, TCRdb re-called the 5' RACE reads, giving one row per CDR3 protein. Among approximately 140,000 distinct CDR3 sequences listed, 3.5% were seen once. Trimming cost V 5 bases and J 4 bases, with 20 bases left between them. The germline V gene has CDR1 SGHNT and CDR2 YYREEE (reference sequence). This CDR3 is 16 amino acids long. V usage is TRBV5-4 and J usage is TRBJ2-3; either TRBD1 or TRBD2 may supply D (5 bases each). Sequences were obtained from memory T cells sorted from blood. This clonotype originated in a man between 18 and 29 years old in good health. This CDR3 is CASRLSRREGADTQYF. The CDR3 DNA sequence: TGTGCCAGCAGGCTCAGCCGCCGGGAAGGGGCAGATACGCAGTATTTT.